These T cell receptor beta chains were read from a single sample in a study of T cell responses to AZD1222 COVID-19 vaccine. Sequenced by immunoSEQ multiplex PCR; TCRdb stores in-frame clones only, minus some. The sample records 150,000 to 200,000 clones, around 90% being singletons. Sequences were derived from peripheral blood, sampled 28 days after the second AZD1222 dose. The receptors stem from an adult who received the AZD1222 COVID-19 vaccine. The conserved cysteine and the conserved F or W are not part of the CDR3 here.

J | V | CDR3
TRBJ1-1 | TRBV28 | ASSPSSPGQGALRSEAF
TRBJ2-1 | TRBV7-2 | ASSLTSGDYNEQF
TRBJ1-2 | TRBV28 | ASSFPGTPPTGSRGGYT
TRBJ2-2 | TRBV4-3 | ASKEGRAGSGELF
TRBJ1-5 | TRBV3-1/TRBV3-2 | ASSQDTRSNQPQH
TRBJ1-6 | TRBV28 | ASSSLTGYDNSPLH
TRBJ1-2 | TRBV6-5 | ASTRGHGYT
TRBJ1-6 | TRBV4-1 | ASSRGTELEPLH
TRBJ2-7 | TRBV18 | ASSPGQGAGEQY
TRBJ1-4 | TRBV24-1 | ATSDGTQGWSNEKLF
TRBJ1-3 | TRBV2 | ASSEGDAIGNTIY
TRBJ2-3 | TRBV11-2 | ASSLDQSTDTQY
TRBJ1-4 | TRBV12-3/TRBV12-4 | ASSSGAVKLF
TRBJ2-7 | TRBV7-9 | ASSLSGTGVHEQY
TRBJ1-4 | TRBV4-1 | ASSQEPEGATTNEKLF
TRBJ1-4 | TRBV7-2 | ASGAGHHNEKLF
TRBJ2-1 | TRBV7-6 | ASSLETSGSSYNEQF
TRBJ1-6 | TRBV6-5 | ASSYWGRPLH
TRBJ1-1 | TRBV30 | ASGQMNTEAF
TRBJ2-6 | TRBV27 | ASSSRASAGANVLT
TRBJ1-5 | TRBV7-2 | ASSGEYSNQPQH
TRBJ1-2 | TRBV28 | ASSLAQAYGYT
TRBJ1-6 | TRBV28 | ASSPAGGDNSPLH
TRBJ2-5 | TRBV6-5 | ASSYAPRQETQY
TRBJ1-4 | TRBV18 | ASSLRGNEKLF
TRBJ1-2 | TRBV18 | ASSPSDKPNYGYT
TRBJ2-7 | TRBV7-6 | ASSSGGAAPYEQY